Following are 8 T cell receptor beta chains from one sample sequenced in a study of identifying expanded T cells in peripheral blood. The repertoire was sequenced with immunoSEQ multiplex PCR; TCRdb's copy has only in-frame clones and lacks some. The table has 100,000 or so clones, 75% to 90% seen once; the top ten hold 16%. Sequencing was done on a sample of blood. The receptors stem from a person aged 18 to 70 in good health.

The J gene is TRBJ2-1, the V gene TRBV29-1; D gene ambiguous. CDR1 is SQVTM, CDR2 ANQGSEA, per germline. Trimming stripped 4 bases from V and 4 bases from J, with 5 bases between. The length of the CDR3 is 11 residues. The CDR3 sequence: CSVVGYNEQFF. The CDR3 nucleotides read TGCAGCGTTGTAGGGTACAATGAGCAGTTCTTC.

V is TRBV7-9 and J is TRBJ2-1; 11 nucleotides align to TRBD1. Germline loops: CDR1 SEHNR, CDR2 FQNEAQ (reference sequence). The length of the CDR3 is 14 residues. J gave up 10 bases and V 5 bases, and 7 bases lay outside the gene matches. In nucleotides, the CDR3 is TGTGCCAGCAGCCCCGGGACAGGGGGGGAGGAGCAGTTCTTC. Amino acids: CASSPGTGGEEQFF.

This sequence joins TRBV5-1 and TRBJ2-3; D is undetermined. Germline assignment: CDR1 SGHRS and CDR2 YFSETQ. This CDR3 has 13 amino acids. The V end lost 4 bases, the J end lost 4 bases, and 10 bases lay between the germline ends. In nucleotides, the CDR3 is TGCGCCAGCAGCCTACCCTCCCCAGATACGCAGTATTTT. This encodes CASSLPSPDTQYF.

This clone has only one observation. V and J are TRBV7-9 and TRBJ2-1; D is uncertain. Germline lookup yields CDR1 SEHNR and CDR2 FQNEAQ (reference sequence). This CDR3 is 12 amino acids long. V dropped 5 bases and J dropped 9 bases, with 11 bases sitting between them. In DNA, the CDR3 is TGTGCCAGCAGCCCCTTCGTGGGTGAGCAGTTCTTC. This gives the protein CASSPFVGEQFF.

V is TRBV28 and J is TRBJ1-2; a possible D gene is TRBD1 (6 bases). V was trimmed by 6 bases and J by 8 bases, leaving 25 bases between them. CDR1 is MDHEN, CDR2 SYDVKM, per germline. CDR3 length: 16 residues. The CDR3 DNA sequence: TGTGCCAGCAGCGCCTTTGGATCCTCGGGGGCGCGAGGCTACACCTTC. This sequence encodes CASSAFGSSGARGYTF.

The CDR3 nucleotides are TGTGCCAGCAGTTCCCGTAATAATGAAAAACTGTTTTTT. Protein product: CASSSRNNEKLFF. The genes are TRBV28 and TRBJ1-4, with D unclear. The CDR3 runs 13 residues. V was cut by 4 bases and J by 4 bases, with 7 bases left in between. Germline CDR1 and CDR2: MDHEN and SYDVKM.

The CDR3 sequence: CASGLSLGRSTDTQYF. CDR3 coding DNA: TGTGCTAGTGGTTTGAGTTTGGGGCGGAGCACAGATACGCAGTATTTT. The chain uses TRBV12-5 and TRBJ2-3, with a tentative D call TRBD1 (5 bases). V was shortened by 2 bases and J by 0 bases, with 12 bases between the two germline ends. The CDR3 length is 16 residues. Germline assignment: CDR1 LGHNT and CDR2 FRNRAP.

V and J are TRBV6-1 and TRBJ1-5; 7 bases map to TRBD1. CDR3 size: 14 residues. V dropped 7 bases and J dropped 1; count of bases not matched to a gene: 4. CDR1 is MNHNS and CDR2 is SASEGT in the germline V gene. CDR3 in amino acids: CASTPGQSNQPQHF. The CDR3 DNA is TGTGCCAGCACCCCGGGACAGAGCAATCAGCCCCAGCATTTT.